The rows below give T cell receptor beta chains drawn from one sample of a study of OX40 agonist ivuxolimab in advanced cancers. The protocol was immunoSEQ multiplex PCR, while the TCRdb copy is restricted to in-frame clones and leaves out a portion. The data contain about 130,000 clones, 85% to 95% of them singletons. The sequences come from CD4+ or CD8+ T cells sorted from blood, collected in a trial of the OX40 agonist ivuxolimab. All receptors come from an adult with an advanced solid tumor such as melanoma, head and neck, liver or kidney cancer. Both conserved end residues are part of each CDR3. Each record gives: J gene, D gene, V gene, clone size, CDR3 DNA, CDR3 protein. The D gene is left open where the match is weak. The listing skips clone size in some rows; elsewhere it reads once, few, many or a size class.

>TRBJ2-1|TRBD2|TRBV4-3|NA
TGCGCCAGCAGAACTACTAGCGACTCCTACAATGAGCAGTTCTTC
CASRTTSDSYNEQFF
>TRBJ2-1|NA|TRBV2|NA
TGTGCCAGCAGTGAGGGGCTTAGCGGAAATGAGCAGTTCTTC
CASSEGLSGNEQFF
>TRBJ2-3|TRBD2|TRBV7-3|NA
TGTGCCAGCAGCCCAGTAGCGGGTGGAACAGATACGCAGTATTTT
CASSPVAGGTDTQYF
>TRBJ2-7|TRBD1|TRBV9|NA
TGTGCCAGCAGCGCAGCGTTGACAGGGGGCAACGAGCAGTACTTC
CASSAALTGGNEQYF
>TRBJ2-1|TRBD2|TRBV27|NA
TGTGCCAGCAGTTTGGAACTAGCGTCGATCTCCTACAATGAGCAGTTCTTC
CASSLELASISYNEQFF
>TRBJ1-1|NA|TRBV28|NA
TGTGCCAGCAGTTTATCCACTGAAGCTTTCTTT
CASSLSTEAFF
>TRBJ1-1|TRBD1|TRBV19|NA
TGTGCCAGTAGTATTGACAGGGAGAAAGGAGCTTTCTTT
CASSIDREKGAFF
>TRBJ1-6|NA|TRBV2|NA
TGTGCCAGCAGCGAACAGGTTTTTAATTCACCCCTCCACTTT
CASSEQVFNSPLHF
>TRBJ2-2|TRBD1|TRBV7-9|once
TGTGCCAGCAGCTCCGGGACAGGGGGCCCCGGGGAGCTGTTTTTT
CASSSGTGGPGELFF
>TRBJ2-2|NA|TRBV4-2|few
TGTGCCAGCAGCCAAGATCCAGTTAGTAGCCTCGGGGAGCTGTTTTTT
CASSQDPVSSLGELFF
>TRBJ2-7|NA|TRBV30|NA
TGTGCCTGGAGTACGGGACCGGGCCCCTACGAGCAGTACTTC
CAWSTGPGPYEQYF
>TRBJ2-7|NA|TRBV28|once
TGTACCAGCAGTGACCCAGCCTACGAGCAGTACTTC
CTSSDPAYEQYF
>TRBJ1-2|NA|TRBV7-2|NA
TGTGCCAGCGGGGAGACTTCCTATGGCTACACCTTC
CASGETSYGYTF
>TRBJ2-7|NA|TRBV7-3|NA
TGTGCCAGCAGCTTAAGCGGCGGTCCCTACGAGCAGTACTTC
CASSLSGGPYEQYF
>TRBJ2-7|NA|TRBV11-2|NA
TGTGCCAGCAGTACCAAGGGGCTAGCTCTAAGCTCCTACGAGCAGTACTTC
CASSTKGLALSSYEQYF
>TRBJ1-3|NA|TRBV18|NA
TGTGCCAGCTCACCGGTTCCGGAGGACGTATTCTCTGGAAACACCATATATTTT
CASSPVPEDVFSGNTIYF
>TRBJ2-7|NA|TRBV5-8|NA
TGTGCCAGCAGCTTGGAAAGGGGGACTGAGCAGTACTTC
CASSLERGTEQYF
>TRBJ1-4|TRBD1|TRBV5-4|NA
TGTGCCAGCAGCTTGCAGGGGGCAATTGAAAAACTGTTTTTT
CASSLQGAIEKLFF
>TRBJ1-1|TRBD1|TRBV19|NA
TGTGCCAGTTCCACATGGGACAGGGGAGTGAACACTGAAGCTTTCTTT
CASSTWDRGVNTEAFF
>TRBJ1-1|NA|TRBV19|NA
TGTGCCAGTAGTATAGGTGGCATGAACACTGAAGCTTTCTTT
CASSIGGMNTEAFF
>TRBJ1-4|NA|TRBV28|few
TGTGCCAGCAGTTTATCAGGGGCCGCAACTAATGAAAAACTGTTTTTT
CASSLSGAATNEKLFF
>TRBJ1-1|NA|TRBV28|NA
TGTGCCAGCAGTTCCCGGAACACTGAAGCTTTCTTT
CASSSRNTEAFF
>TRBJ2-4|NA|TRBV5-1|once
TGCGCCAGCAGCTTGGAAGGGCACATTCAGTACTTC
CASSLEGHIQYF
>TRBJ1-2|NA|TRBV9|NA
TGTGCCAGCAGCGTAGAGTCCGGCAAGGGTGGCTACACCTTC
CASSVESGKGGYTF
>TRBJ2-2|TRBD2|TRBV19|NA
TGTGCCAGTAGTATGTCGTTGGCTAGCGGGAGCCGCGGGGAGCTGTTTTTT
CASSMSLASGSRGELFF
>TRBJ2-5|TRBD1|TRBV19|NA
TGTGCCAGTAGTAAGGAGGACAGGCGAGAGACCCAGTACTTC
CASSKEDRRETQYF
>TRBJ2-7|NA|TRBV5-4|NA
TGTGCCAGCAGCTTAAGTCACAGCTACGAGCAGTACTTC
CASSLSHSYEQYF